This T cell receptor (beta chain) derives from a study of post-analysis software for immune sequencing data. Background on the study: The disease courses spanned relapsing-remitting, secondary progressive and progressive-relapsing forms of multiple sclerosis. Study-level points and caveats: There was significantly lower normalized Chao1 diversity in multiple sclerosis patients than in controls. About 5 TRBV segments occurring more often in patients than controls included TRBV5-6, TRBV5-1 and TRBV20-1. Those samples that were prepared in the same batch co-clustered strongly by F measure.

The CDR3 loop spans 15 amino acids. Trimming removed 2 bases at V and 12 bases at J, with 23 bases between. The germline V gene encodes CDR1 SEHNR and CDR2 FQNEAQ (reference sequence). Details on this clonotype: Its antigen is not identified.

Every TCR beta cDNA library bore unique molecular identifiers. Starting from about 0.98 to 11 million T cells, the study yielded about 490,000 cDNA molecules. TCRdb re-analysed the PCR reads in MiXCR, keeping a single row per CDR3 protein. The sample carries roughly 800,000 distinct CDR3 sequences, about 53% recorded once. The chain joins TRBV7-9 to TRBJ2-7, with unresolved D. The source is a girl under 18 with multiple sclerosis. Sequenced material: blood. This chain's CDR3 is CASSLQSPGAETRYF. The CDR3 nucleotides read TGTGCCAGCAGCTTACAATCCCCAGGAGCAGAGACCCGGTACTTC.